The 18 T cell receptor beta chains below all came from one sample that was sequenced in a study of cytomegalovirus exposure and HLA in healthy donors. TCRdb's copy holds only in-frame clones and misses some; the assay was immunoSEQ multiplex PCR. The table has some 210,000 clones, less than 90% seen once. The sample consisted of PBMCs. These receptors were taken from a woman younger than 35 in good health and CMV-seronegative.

As DNA, the CDR3 is TGTGCCAGCAGCTTGGACGGCAGCTTTAATTCACCCCTCCACTTT. This encodes CASSLDGSFNSPLHF. The chain combines TRBV5-6 with TRBJ1-6, with no clear D. Germline assignment: CDR1 SGHDT and CDR2 YYEEEE. CDR3 length: 15 residues. V lost 0 bases, J lost 6 bases, and 10 bases lay in between.

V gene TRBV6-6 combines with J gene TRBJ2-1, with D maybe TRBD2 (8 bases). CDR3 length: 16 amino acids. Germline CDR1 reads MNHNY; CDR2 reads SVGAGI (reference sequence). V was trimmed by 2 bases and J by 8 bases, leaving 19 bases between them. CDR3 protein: CASSYPGQLGRDEQFF. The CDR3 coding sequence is TGTGCCAGCAGTTACCCGGGACAGCTCGGGAGGGATGAGCAGTTCTTC.

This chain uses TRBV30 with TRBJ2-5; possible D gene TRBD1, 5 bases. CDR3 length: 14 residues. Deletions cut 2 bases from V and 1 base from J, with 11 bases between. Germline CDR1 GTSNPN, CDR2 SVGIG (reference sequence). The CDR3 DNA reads TGTGCCTGGAGTCCTGGGGCTTCCCAAGAGACCCAGTACTTC. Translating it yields CAWSPGASQETQYF.

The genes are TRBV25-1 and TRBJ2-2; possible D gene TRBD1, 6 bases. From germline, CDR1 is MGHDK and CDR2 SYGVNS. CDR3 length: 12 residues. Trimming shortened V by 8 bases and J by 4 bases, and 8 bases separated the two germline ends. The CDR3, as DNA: TGTGCCAGCCTAGGGGGCACCGGGGAGCTGTTTTTT. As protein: CASLGGTGELFF.

DNA of the CDR3: TGTGCCAGTAGTATAGCAGGGTCCAATCAGCCCCAGCATTTT. This encodes CASSIAGSNQPQHF. The chain combines TRBV19 with TRBJ1-5, with a possible D match to TRBD1 (5 bases). Trimming removed 1 base at V and 3 bases at J, with 7 bases between. CDR1 is LNHDA and CDR2 is SQIVND in the germline V gene (reference sequence). The CDR3 is 14 amino acids.

CDR3 DNA sequence: TGTGCCAGCAGCTTAGTCGGGACATCAAACACAGATACGCAGTATTTT. Translated, it gives CASSLVGTSNTDTQYF. V and J are TRBV7-9 and TRBJ2-3, with D possibly matching TRBD1 (6 bases). Trimming took 1 base from V and 2 from J, leaving 13 bases between them. This CDR3 comprises 16 residues. Germline V gene data show CDR1 as SEHNR and CDR2 as FQNEAQ (reference sequence).

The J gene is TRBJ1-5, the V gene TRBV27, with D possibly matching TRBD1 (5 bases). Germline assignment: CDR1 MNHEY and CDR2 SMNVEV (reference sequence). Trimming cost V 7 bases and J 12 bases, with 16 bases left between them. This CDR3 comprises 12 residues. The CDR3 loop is CASTSPRGYQHF. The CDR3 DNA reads TGTGCCAGCACCTCCCCACGGGGGTACCAGCATTTT.

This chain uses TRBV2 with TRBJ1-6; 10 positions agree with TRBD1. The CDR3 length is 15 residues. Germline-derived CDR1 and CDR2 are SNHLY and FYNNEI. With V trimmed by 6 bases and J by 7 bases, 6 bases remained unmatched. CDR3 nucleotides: TGTGCCAGCAGCAGACAGGGGGCCCGGAATTCACCCCTCCACTTT. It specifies CASSRQGARNSPLHF. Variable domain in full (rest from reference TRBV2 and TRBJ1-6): EPEVTQTPSHQVTQMGQEVILRCVPISNHLYFYWYRQILGQKVEFLVSFYNNEISEKSEIFDDQFSVERPDGSNFTLKIRSTKLEDSAMYFCASSRQGARNSPLHFGNGTRLTVT.

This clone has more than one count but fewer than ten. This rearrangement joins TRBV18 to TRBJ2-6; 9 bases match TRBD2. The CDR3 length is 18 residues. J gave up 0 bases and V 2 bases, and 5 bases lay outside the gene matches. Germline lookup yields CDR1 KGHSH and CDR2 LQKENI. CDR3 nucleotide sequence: TGTGCCAGCTCACCAGCCCTAGCGGGATCCTCTGGGGCCAACGTCCTGACTTTC. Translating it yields CASSPALAGSSGANVLTF.

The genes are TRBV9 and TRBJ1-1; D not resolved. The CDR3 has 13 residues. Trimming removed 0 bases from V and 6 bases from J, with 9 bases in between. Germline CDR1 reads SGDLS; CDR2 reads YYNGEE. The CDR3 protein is CASSVGAASEAFF. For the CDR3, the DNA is TGTGCCAGCAGCGTAGGGGCAGCCTCTGAAGCTTTCTTT.

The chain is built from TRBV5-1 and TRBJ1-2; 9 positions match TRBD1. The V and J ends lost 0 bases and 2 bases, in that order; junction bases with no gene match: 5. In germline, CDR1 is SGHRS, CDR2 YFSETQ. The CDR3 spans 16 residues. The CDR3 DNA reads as TGCGCCAGCAGCTTGGAACCCGGGACAGGGAACTATGGCTACACCTTC. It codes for CASSLEPGTGNYGYTF.

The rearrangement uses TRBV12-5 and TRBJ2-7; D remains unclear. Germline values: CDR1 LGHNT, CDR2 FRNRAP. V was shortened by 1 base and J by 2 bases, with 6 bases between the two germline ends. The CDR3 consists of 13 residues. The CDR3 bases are TGTGCTAGTGGTTTGGGGCGGACCTACGAGCAGTACTTC. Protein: CASGLGRTYEQYF.

The CDR3 nucleotides are TGTGCCAGCAGGAAGCCGTTCAGGGGAGGAAACACTGAAGCTTTCTTT. Translating gives CASRKPFRGGNTEAFF. The V and J genes are TRBV11-2 and TRBJ1-1, with D perhaps matching TRBD1 (6 bases). There are 16 residues in the CDR3. Germline V gene lookup returns CDR1 SGHAT and CDR2 FQNNGV. Between the trimmed V and J ends, which lost 6 bases and 2 bases, there was a span of 19 bases.

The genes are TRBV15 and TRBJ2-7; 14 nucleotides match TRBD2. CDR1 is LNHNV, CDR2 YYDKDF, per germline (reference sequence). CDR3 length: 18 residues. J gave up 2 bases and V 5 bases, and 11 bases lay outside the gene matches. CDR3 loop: CATSPGRTSGGFTYEQYF. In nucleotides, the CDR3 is TGTGCCACCAGCCCAGGCCGGACTAGCGGGGGGTTTACCTACGAGCAGTACTTC.

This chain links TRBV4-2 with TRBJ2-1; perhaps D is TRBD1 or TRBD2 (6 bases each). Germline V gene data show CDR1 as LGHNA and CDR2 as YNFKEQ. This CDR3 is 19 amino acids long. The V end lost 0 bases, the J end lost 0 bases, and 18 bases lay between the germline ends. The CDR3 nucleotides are TGTGCCAGCAGCCAAGATCTTCCGGGGGCCCGGAGCTCCTACAATGAGCAGTTCTTC. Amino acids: CASSQDLPGARSSYNEQFF.

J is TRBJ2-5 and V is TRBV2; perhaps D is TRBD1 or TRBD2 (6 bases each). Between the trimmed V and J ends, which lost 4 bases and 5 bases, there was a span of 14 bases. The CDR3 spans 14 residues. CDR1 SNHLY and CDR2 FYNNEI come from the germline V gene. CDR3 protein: CASSAGGSRETQYF. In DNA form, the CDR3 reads TGTGCCAGCAGTGCCGGGGGCTCACGTGAGACCCAGTACTTC.

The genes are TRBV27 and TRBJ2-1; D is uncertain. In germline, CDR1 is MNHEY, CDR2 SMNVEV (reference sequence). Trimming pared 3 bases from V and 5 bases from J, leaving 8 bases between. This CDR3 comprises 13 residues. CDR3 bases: TGTGCCAGCAGTTTTACTGTAAACAATGAGCAGTTCTTC. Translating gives CASSFTVNNEQFF.

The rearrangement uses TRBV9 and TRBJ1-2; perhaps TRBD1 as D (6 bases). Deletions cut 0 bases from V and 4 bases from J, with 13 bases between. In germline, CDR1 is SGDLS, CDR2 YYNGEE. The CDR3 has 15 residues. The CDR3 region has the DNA TGTGCCAGCAGCGTAGCTGAGGGACAAGTCTATGGCTACACCTTC. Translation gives CASSVAEGQVYGYTF.